These 26 T cell receptor beta chains were sequenced from one sample in a study of T cell responses to AZD1222 COVID-19 vaccine (dated by TCRdb to the early 2020s). The time point label here, explained by the study, means: baseline before first vaccination. Libraries were prepared through the immunoSEQ multiplex PCR assay. As stored in TCRdb, this immuneACCESS dataset retains in-frame rearrangements with V and J assigned. A fraction of the clones does not appear; measured against another copy, unresolved V genes explain less than half of the discrepancy, and the remainder lacks a known reason. This sample lists 70,000 to 90,000 clones; roughly 90% were detected once. The leading ten clones occupy 3% of the sample. The starting material was peripheral blood, obtained on day 0 of AZD1222 vaccination. The receptor source for this set is an adult in good health.

V gene TRBV7-3 combines with J gene TRBJ2-2, with 8 nucleotides matching TRBD1. V lost 6 bases, J lost 5 bases, and 8 bases stayed unmatched. The CDR3 is 15 amino acids. Germline CDR1 SGHTA, CDR2 FQGTGA. The CDR3 nucleotides read TGTGCCAGCAGATCCGGGACAGGAGGGACCGGGGAGCTGTTTTTT. Residues: CASRSGTGGTGELFF.

The chain is built from TRBV7-9 and TRBJ2-7; TRBD2 is a possible D gene (5 bases). The germline V and J ends were trimmed by 1 base and 7 bases, with 8 bases remaining between them. The CDR3 length is 12 residues. Germline V gene lookup returns CDR1 SEHNR and CDR2 FQNEAQ (reference sequence). CDR3 bases: TGTGCCAGCAGCTTAGGAGGGTTGGAGCAGTACTTC. Amino acid sequence: CASSLGGLEQYF.

The rearrangement joins TRBV7-3 to TRBJ1-3; no clear D. The CDR3 extends over 14 amino acids. Germline V CDR1 and CDR2: SGHTA, FQGTGA. V lost 5 bases, J lost 8 bases, and 16 bases lay in between. The CDR3 protein is CASSLSGWADTIYF. The CDR3 bases are TGTGCCAGCAGCCTCTCGGGTTGGGCGGACACCATATATTTT.

The V and J genes are TRBV19 and TRBJ2-7; 8 nucleotides line up with TRBD1. The CDR3 sequence is 15 residues long. CDR1 LNHDA and CDR2 SQIVND come from the germline V gene (reference sequence). V shed 3 bases and J 4 bases; nucleotides not matched to a gene: 8. The CDR3 sequence: CASSIAGTGPYEQYF. DNA of the CDR3: TGTGCCAGTAGTATTGCAGGGACAGGACCATACGAGCAGTACTTC.

The chain recombines TRBV28 with TRBJ1-4, with D unresolved. CDR3 size: 11 residues. Germline loops: CDR1 MDHEN, CDR2 SYDVKM. V was shortened by 4 bases and J by 13 bases, with 10 bases between the two germline ends. This chain's CDR3 is CASSSNRRLFF. The CDR3 DNA sequence: TGTGCCAGCAGTTCAAATCGGAGACTGTTTTTT.

The rearrangement joins TRBV6-2 or TRBV6-3 to TRBJ2-2; TRBD2 matches 7 bases. CDR3 length equals 13 residues. Per germline, CDR1 MNHEY and CDR2 SVGEGT. With 2 bases clipped from V and 7 bases from J, the junction kept 1 base outside the gene matches. As DNA, the CDR3 is TGTGCCAGCAGTTACGCGGGAGACGGGGAGCTGTTTTTT. This sequence encodes CASSYAGDGELFF.

The chain couples TRBV5-8 to TRBJ2-1, with D tentatively TRBD1 (5 bases). With 0 bases removed from V and 3 bases from J, the gap between germline ends came to 7 bases. The V gene's germline CDR1 is SGHTS and CDR2 YDEGEE. CDR3 length: 14 amino acids. CDR3 amino acids: CASSLGQSYNEQFF. For the CDR3, the DNA is TGTGCCAGCAGCTTGGGACAGAGCTACAATGAGCAGTTCTTC.

The V and J genes are TRBV4-2 and TRBJ2-7, with a possible D match to TRBD1 (6 bases). CDR1 is LGHNA, CDR2 YNFKEQ, per germline. The V and J ends lost 3 bases and 0 bases respectively, with 15 bases between them. This CDR3 spans 16 amino acids. Here the CDR3 reads CASSHPRDTDSYEQYF. The DNA for the CDR3 is TGTGCCAGCAGCCATCCCCGGGACACGGACTCCTACGAGCAGTACTTC.

The CDR3 nucleotides read TGTGCCACCAGCAGCCGCTGGGGGGAAGAGACCCAGTACTTC. It is translated as CATSSRWGEETQYF. The V gene is TRBV15, the J gene TRBJ2-5; maybe TRBD2 (6 bases). V shed 3 bases and J shed 3 bases, with 11 bases lying between them. Germline-derived CDR1 and CDR2 are LNHNV and YYDKDF (reference sequence). The CDR3 spans 14 residues.

The V and J genes are TRBV25-1 and TRBJ1-2, with 8 bases lining up with TRBD1. The CDR3 is 13 amino acids. Trimming at V came to 6 bases and at J to 7 bases, leaving 7 bases not matched to a gene. Germline-derived CDR1 and CDR2 are MGHDK and SYGVNS. In DNA, the CDR3 is TGTGCCAGCAGCCCGACAGGGGTGAGTGGCTACACCTTC. This codes for CASSPTGVSGYTF.

The rearrangement uses TRBV27 and TRBJ1-4; D unresolved. There are 15 residues in the CDR3. Trimming cost V 3 bases and J 0 bases, with 8 bases left between them. Germline CDR1 reads MNHEY; CDR2 reads SMNVEV (reference sequence). The CDR3 loop is CASSLYSATNEKLFF. The CDR3 DNA reads as TGTGCCAGCAGTTTGTATAGTGCAACTAATGAAAAACTGTTTTTT.

The chain uses TRBV6-6 and TRBJ1-1; maybe TRBD1 (5 bases). Germline V gene sequence: CDR1 MNHNY, CDR2 SVGAGI (reference sequence). The CDR3 sequence is 14 residues long. Trimming removed 6 bases at V and 1 base at J, with 12 bases between. The CDR3 is CASSRRAQNTEAFF. The CDR3 DNA reads as TGTGCCAGCAGCCGCAGGGCCCAGAACACTGAAGCTTTCTTT.

The chain couples TRBV5-4 to TRBJ2-2; 8 bases line up with TRBD1. The junction had 8 bases not matched to a gene; V was cut back by 5 bases and J by 5 bases. The CDR3 contains 15 residues. Germline values: CDR1 SGHNT, CDR2 YYREEE (reference sequence). In DNA form, the CDR3 reads TGTGCCAGCAGAAGAGGGACAGGTGGGACCGGGGAGCTGTTTTTT. This encodes CASRRGTGGTGELFF.

The gene calls are TRBV7-9 and TRBJ2-3, with 11 bases identical to TRBD2. After removal of 4 bases from V and 10 bases from J, the junction contained 13 bases not matched to a gene. Germline V gene data show CDR1 as SEHNR and CDR2 as FQNEAQ (reference sequence). The CDR3 has 16 residues. The CDR3 here is CASSWVVLAGAQAQYF. The CDR3 DNA reads TGTGCCAGCAGCTGGGTGGTACTAGCGGGGGCCCAAGCGCAGTATTTT.

This chain uses TRBV9 with TRBJ1-6; no firm D call. CDR1 and CDR2 (germline): SGDLS, YYNGEE. This CDR3 comprises 14 residues. V gave up 0 bases and J gave up 7 bases, with 8 bases separating them. As DNA, the CDR3 is TGTGCCAGCAGCGTAGACATCTCAAATTCACCCCTCCACTTT. Its translation: CASSVDISNSPLHF. The full variable domain, in which reference TRBV9 and TRBJ1-6 provide the parts outside the CDR3, is DSGVTQTPKHLITATGQRVTLRCSPRSGDLSVYWYQQSLDQGLQFLIQYYNGEERAKGNILERFSAQQFPDLHSELNLSSLELGDSALYFCASSVDISNSPLHFGNGTRLTVT.

The V and J genes are TRBV7-2 and TRBJ1-2; D perhaps matches TRBD1 (6 bases). The CDR3 length is 15 residues. V lost 5 bases and J 5 bases, leaving 18 bases between the germline ends. In germline, CDR1 is SGHTA, CDR2 FQGNSA. CDR3 protein: CASSGQSYTPYGYTF. CDR3 nucleotide sequence: TGTGCCAGCAGCGGACAGAGCTATACTCCTTATGGCTACACCTTC. Drawing the rest from reference TRBV7-2 and TRBJ1-2, the complete variable domain is GAGVSQSPSNKVTEKGKDVELRCDPISGHTALYWYRQSLGQGLEFLIYFQGNSAPDKSGLPSDRFSAERTGGSVSTLTIQRTQQEDSAVYLCASSGQSYTPYGYTFGSGTRLTVV.

The gene calls are TRBV4-1 and TRBJ1-1, with 9 bases identical to TRBD1. The germline V gene encodes CDR1 MGHRA and CDR2 YSYEKL. The V segment lost 2 bases and the J segment 5 bases; nucleotides outside the gene matches: 6. The length of the CDR3 is 15 residues. The CDR3 bases are TGCGCCAGCAGCCAATCGGACAGGGGTAAGACTGAAGCTTTCTTT. As protein: CASSQSDRGKTEAFF.

The chain links TRBV15 to TRBJ2-7; possible D gene TRBD2, 7 bases. V lost 1 base and J 2 bases, leaving 12 bases between the germline ends. Germline V gene sequence: CDR1 LNHNV, CDR2 YYDKDF (reference sequence). The CDR3 is 15 residues long. Written as DNA, the CDR3 is TGTGCCACCAGCAGAGGGGGGCGGGAGACCTACGAGCAGTACTTC. Translated, it gives CATSRGGRETYEQYF.

V usage is TRBV19 and J usage is TRBJ1-2, with 10 nucleotides matching TRBD1. The CDR3 runs to 15 residues. The V segment lost 6 bases and the J segment 3 bases; nucleotides outside the gene matches: 7. Germline assignment: CDR1 LNHDA and CDR2 SQIVND (reference sequence). The CDR3 DNA reads as TGTGCCAGTAGCCGGACAGGGGGGTATGACTATGGCTACACCTTC. It encodes CASSRTGGYDYGYTF. Supplemented by reference TRBV19 and TRBJ1-2, the full variable domain reads DGGITQSPKYLFRKEGQNVTLSCEQNLNHDAMYWYRQDPGQGLRLIYYSQIVNDFQKGDIAEGYSVSREKKESFPLTVTSAQKNPTAFYLCASSRTGGYDYGYTFGSGTRLTVV.

CDR3 sequence: CASRTPDREWTEAFF. The CDR3 DNA is TGTGCCAGCAGGACCCCCGACAGGGAATGGACTGAAGCTTTCTTT. The V call is TRBV6-5, the J call TRBJ1-1; TRBD1 matches 7 bases. Germline assignment: CDR1 MNHEY and CDR2 SVGAGI. The length of the CDR3 is 15 residues. V trimming: 6 bases; J trimming: 5 bases; junction bases outside the gene matches: 12.

CDR3 bases: TGTGCTAGTGGCCACGGACCTTACACTGAAGCTTTCTTT. Its protein is CASGHGPYTEAFF. The rearrangement uses TRBV12-5 and TRBJ1-1; no reliable D call. The germline gives CDR1 LGHNT, CDR2 FRNRAP. The CDR3 runs 13 residues. V lost 6 bases, J lost 3 bases, and 11 bases lay in between.

V and J are TRBV6-5 and TRBJ2-3; weak D call: TRBD2 (5 bases). Trimming took off 5 bases at V and 5 bases at J, with 14 bases between the two ends. The germline gives CDR1 MNHEY, CDR2 SVGAGI. The CDR3 totals 14 residues. For the CDR3, the DNA is TGTGCCAGCAGTCCCACGGTGGGGAGAGATACGCAGTATTTT. Protein sequence: CASSPTVGRDTQYF.

The CDR3 loop reads CASSPIRYENTEAFF. CDR3 nucleotide sequence: TGTGCCAGCTCACCAATTCGCTACGAGAACACTGAAGCTTTCTTT. The genes are TRBV18 and TRBJ1-1, with D unclear. The ends were cut back, 2 bases at V and 1 base at J, with 11 bases in the middle. The CDR3 loop spans 15 amino acids. Germline CDR1 is KGHSH and CDR2 is LQKENI.

The V gene is TRBV6-5, the J gene TRBJ1-5; 8 bases match TRBD1. There are 15 residues in the CDR3. With 6 bases clipped from V and 0 bases from J, the junction kept 4 bases outside the gene matches. Germline CDR1 reads MNHEY; CDR2 reads SVGAGI. CDR3 nucleotide sequence: TGTGCCAGCAGACGTGGACAGGGTAGCAATCAGCCCCAGCATTTT. Protein: CASRRGQGSNQPQHF.

A single count supports this clone. The genes are TRBV7-9 and TRBJ1-5, with D unclear. The CDR3 has 13 residues. The germline V gene encodes CDR1 SEHNR and CDR2 FQNEAQ (reference sequence). V gave up 3 bases and J gave up 4 bases, with 7 bases separating them. Here the CDR3 reads CASSFDENQPQHF. The CDR3 DNA sequence: TGTGCCAGCAGCTTTGATGAAAATCAGCCCCAGCATTTT.

The J gene is TRBJ1-3, the V gene TRBV6-1; no reliable D call. V was trimmed by 1 base and J by 3 bases, leaving 10 bases between them. The length of the CDR3 is 15 residues. From germline, CDR1 is MNHNS and CDR2 SASEGT. DNA for the CDR3: TGTGCCAGCAGTGAAGACCAGGCCCGTGGAAACACCATATATTTT. It is translated as CASSEDQARGNTIYF.